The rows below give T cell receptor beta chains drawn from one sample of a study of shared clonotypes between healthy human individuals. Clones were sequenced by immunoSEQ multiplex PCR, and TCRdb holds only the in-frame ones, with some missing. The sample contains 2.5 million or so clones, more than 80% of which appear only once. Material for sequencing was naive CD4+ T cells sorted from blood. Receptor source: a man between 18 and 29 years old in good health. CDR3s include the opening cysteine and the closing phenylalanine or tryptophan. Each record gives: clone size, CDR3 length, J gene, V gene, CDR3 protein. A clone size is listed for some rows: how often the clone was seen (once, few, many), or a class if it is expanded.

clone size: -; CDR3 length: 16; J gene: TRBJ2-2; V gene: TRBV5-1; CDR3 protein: CASSLSRQQNTGELFF
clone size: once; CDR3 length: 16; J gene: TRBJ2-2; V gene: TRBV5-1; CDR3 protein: CASSSTGTANTGELFF
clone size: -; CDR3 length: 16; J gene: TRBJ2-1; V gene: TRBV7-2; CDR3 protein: CASSTSGTGDYNEQFF
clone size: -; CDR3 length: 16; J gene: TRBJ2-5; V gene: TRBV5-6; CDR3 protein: CASSLLRRGTQETQYF
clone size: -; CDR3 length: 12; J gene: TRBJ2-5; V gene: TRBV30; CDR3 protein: CAWSAGGETQYF
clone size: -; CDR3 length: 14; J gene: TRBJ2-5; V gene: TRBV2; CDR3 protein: CASIISGRQETQYF
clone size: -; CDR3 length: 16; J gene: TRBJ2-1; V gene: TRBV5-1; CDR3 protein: CASRYQREVAYNEQFF
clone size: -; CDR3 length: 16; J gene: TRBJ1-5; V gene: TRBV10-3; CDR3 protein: CAISDRSDGPDQPQHF
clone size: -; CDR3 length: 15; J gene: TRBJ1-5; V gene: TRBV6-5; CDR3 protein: CASSYSLESNQPQHF
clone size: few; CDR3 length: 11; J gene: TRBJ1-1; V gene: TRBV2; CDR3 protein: CASRRLTEAFF
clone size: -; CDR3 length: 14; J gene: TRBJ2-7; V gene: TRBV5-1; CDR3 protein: CASSASGVLNEQYF
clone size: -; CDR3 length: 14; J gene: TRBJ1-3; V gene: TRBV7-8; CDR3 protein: CASSQNRGGNTIYF
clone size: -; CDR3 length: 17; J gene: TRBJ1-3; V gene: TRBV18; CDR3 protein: CASSAGGKVFSGNTIYF
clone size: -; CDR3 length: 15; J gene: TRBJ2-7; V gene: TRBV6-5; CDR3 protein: CASSRTGDRGHEQYF
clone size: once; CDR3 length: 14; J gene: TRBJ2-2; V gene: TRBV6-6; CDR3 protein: CASINHPNTGELFF
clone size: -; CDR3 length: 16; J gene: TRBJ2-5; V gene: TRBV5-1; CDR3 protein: CASSLAVAGSQETQYF
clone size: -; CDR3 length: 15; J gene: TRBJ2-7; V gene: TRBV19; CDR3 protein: CASSIQQGHSYEQYF
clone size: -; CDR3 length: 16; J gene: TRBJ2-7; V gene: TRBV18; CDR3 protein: CASSPMGGAKVYEQYF
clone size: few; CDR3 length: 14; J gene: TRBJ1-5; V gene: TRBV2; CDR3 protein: CASSGATPISPQHF
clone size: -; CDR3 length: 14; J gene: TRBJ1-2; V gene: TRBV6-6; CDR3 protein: CASKPQGAGLGYTF
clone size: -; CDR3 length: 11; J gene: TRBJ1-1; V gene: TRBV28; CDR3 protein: CATRDVQRSFF
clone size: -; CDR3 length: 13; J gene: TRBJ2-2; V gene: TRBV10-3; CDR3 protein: CAIGAANTGELFF
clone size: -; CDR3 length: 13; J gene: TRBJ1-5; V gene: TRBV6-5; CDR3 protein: CASSSSKNQPQHF
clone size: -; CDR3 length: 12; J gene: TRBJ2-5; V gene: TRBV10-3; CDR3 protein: CAISDQLETQYF
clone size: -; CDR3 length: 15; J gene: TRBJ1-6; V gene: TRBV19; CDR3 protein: CASSIQGSKNSPLHF